The 12 T cell receptor beta chains below all came from one sample that was sequenced in a study of STAT5B mutations in CD4+ large granular lymphocyte leukemia. Sequenced by immunoSEQ multiplex PCR; TCRdb stores in-frame clones only, minus some. The table lists about 30,000 clones, 75% to 85% of them singletons. Sample: CD4+ T cells from blood buffy coats. The receptor set was obtained from a human donor in good health.

The chain recombines TRBV29-1 with TRBJ1-2, with 7 bases matching TRBD1. Looked up from germline, CDR1 is SQVTM and CDR2 is ANQGSEA. The trim removed 2 bases at V and 7 bases at J, leaving 10 bases unmatched. This CDR3 is 14 amino acids long. Here the CDR3 reads CSVEREGALSGYTF. The CDR3 DNA sequence: TGCAGCGTTGAAAGGGAGGGGGCACTTAGTGGCTACACCTTC.

V usage is TRBV27 and J usage is TRBJ2-1; 11 nucleotides line up with TRBD2. CDR3 length: 15 residues. Germline-derived CDR1 and CDR2 are MNHEY and SMNVEV (reference sequence). V was pared by 5 bases and J by 10 bases, with 10 bases of the junction left unmatched. CDR3 sequence (DNA): TGTGCCAGCAGTGGTCTAGCGGGAGGACGGGGGGAGCAGTTCTTC. Protein sequence: CASSGLAGGRGEQFF.

V gene TRBV6-1 combines with J gene TRBJ1-5, with TRBD1 as a possible D gene (6 bases). Trimming took off 0 bases at V and 0 bases at J, with 6 bases between the two ends. The CDR3 is 15 amino acids. Germline CDR1 reads MNHNS; CDR2 reads SASEGT. CDR3 in amino acids: CASSEADSSNQPQHF. CDR3 nucleotides: TGTGCCAGCAGTGAAGCGGACAGTAGCAATCAGCCCCAGCATTTT.

The chain links TRBV30 to TRBJ2-7; weak D call: TRBD2 (5 bases). There are 12 residues in the CDR3. The germline V gene encodes CDR1 GTSNPN and CDR2 SVGIG (reference sequence). V was shortened by 2 bases and J by 7 bases, with 12 bases between the two germline ends. The CDR3 region has the DNA TGTGCCTGGAGTTCCGGGGTGAGGGAGCAGTACTTC. Translated, it gives CAWSSGVREQYF.

This chain links TRBV7-2 with TRBJ1-3; D is unresolved. The CDR3 runs to 16 residues. Trimming cost V 8 bases and J 0 bases, with 17 bases left between them. Per germline, CDR1 SGHTA and CDR2 FQGNSA. In DNA, the CDR3 is TGTGCCAGCTGCTCGGATCCCGGGAGCTCTGGAAACACCATATATTTT. It translates to CASCSDPGSSGNTIYF.

V and J are TRBV2 and TRBJ2-7; 9 bases align to TRBD1. V was pared by 8 bases and J by 1 base, with 9 bases of the junction left unmatched. The CDR3 has 15 residues. Germline V gives CDR1 SNHLY, CDR2 FYNNEI. The CDR3 protein is CASWRAGQGSYEQYF. The CDR3 nucleotides read TGTGCCAGCTGGCGTGCGGGACAGGGATCCTACGAGCAGTACTTC.

The chain employs TRBV7-2 and TRBJ2-7; a possible D gene is TRBD1 (6 bases). V dropped 1 base and J dropped 4 bases, with 11 bases sitting between them. CDR3 length: 14 amino acids. Germline-derived CDR1 and CDR2 are SGHTA and FQGNSA. The CDR3 DNA follows: TGTGCCAGCAGCTTAGGTACAGGGATGTACGAGCAGTACTTC. Its translation is CASSLGTGMYEQYF.

The chain is built from TRBV7-9 and TRBJ2-1; 8 bases map to TRBD2. Germline V gene data show CDR1 as SEHNR and CDR2 as FQNEAQ (reference sequence). The CDR3 is 16 residues long. Losses at the gene ends were 4 bases for V and 4 bases for J; bases not matched to a gene: 9. CDR3 residues: CASSSYSGTDYNEQFF. CDR3 in DNA: TGTGCCAGCAGCTCATATAGCGGGACCGATTACAATGAGCAGTTCTTC.

This clone has just a few counts. The chain has TRBV11-2 and TRBJ2-7; 7 nucleotides line up with TRBD1. This CDR3 contains 14 residues. Germline CDR1 reads SGHAT; CDR2 reads FQNNGV. V trimming: 5 bases; J trimming: 4 bases; junction bases outside the gene matches: 8. CDR3 nucleotides: TGTGCCAGCAGCCGGCATAAGGGGGCTTACGAGCAGTACTTC. The encoded protein is CASSRHKGAYEQYF.

V and J are TRBV6-5 and TRBJ2-7, with D tentatively TRBD1 or TRBD2 (6 bases each). Germline loops: CDR1 MNHEY, CDR2 SVGAGI. Trimming took 6 bases from V and 3 from J, leaving 15 bases between them. This CDR3 spans 14 amino acids. CDR3 sequence (DNA): TGTGCCAGCAGCCACACGGGGGCCCTCTACGAGCAGTACTTC. Translation gives CASSHTGALYEQYF.

The chain has TRBV30 and TRBJ2-7; 8 bases fit TRBD1. After removal of 2 bases from V and 0 bases from J, the junction contained 6 bases not matched to a gene. The CDR3 has 15 amino acids. The germline V gene encodes CDR1 GTSNPN and CDR2 SVGIG (reference sequence). The CDR3 protein is CAWSWGQEPSYEQYF. CDR3 coding DNA: TGTGCCTGGAGTTGGGGACAGGAGCCCTCCTACGAGCAGTACTTC.

This chain joins TRBV18 and TRBJ2-3; 9 bases agree with TRBD1. J gave up 1 base and V 3 bases, and 5 bases lay outside the gene matches. The V gene's germline CDR1 is KGHSH and CDR2 LQKENI. The CDR3 extends over 16 amino acids. Here the CDR3 reads CASSPRDRVGTDTQYF. The CDR3, as DNA: TGTGCCAGCTCACCGAGGGACAGGGTGGGCACAGATACGCAGTATTTT. Full variable domain (missing parts from reference TRBV18 and TRBJ2-3): NAGVMQNPRHLVRRRGQEARLRCSPMKGHSHVYWYRQLPEEGLKFMVYLQKENIIDESGMPKERFSAEFPKEGPSILRIQQVVRGDSAAYFCASSPRDRVGTDTQYFGPGTRLTVL.